This T cell receptor (beta chain) originates from a study of response to subunit inactivated influenza vaccine. TCRdb used MiXCR to reprocess the RT-PCR reads, holding one entry per CDR3 protein. The sample consists of hundreds of thousands of distinct CDR3 sequences, 11% of them appearing once. The data were also submitted as part of a second study, on T cells expressing NK-cell markers. This second report adds: Researchers built TCR beta cDNA using 5'RACE template switching with UMIs. Sorted CD3+CD56+NKG2C+, CD3+CD56+NKG2C- and CD3+CD56-NKG2C+ T cells supplied TCR beta repertoires. HCMV seropositivity characterized most of the eight sequenced donors, and seronegativity one. Of the CD8+ T cells in more than five donors, about 1.0-7.5% belonged to dominant NKG2C+ clonotypes.

This clonotype originated in a man aged 50 or older who received an inactivated influenza vaccine. The sample consisted of PBMCs from blood, taken on the day of vaccination.

The CDR3 DNA reads as TGTGCCAGCAGCGGCGGGGACAGGATCTACAATGAGCAGTTCTTC. Its protein is CASSGGDRIYNEQFF. This rearrangement joins TRBV7-9 to TRBJ2-1; the match to TRBD1 covers 8 bases. Germline CDR1 and CDR2: SEHNR and FQNEAQ (reference sequence). The J segment lost 3 bases and the V segment lost 5 bases, leaving 6 bases of the junction unmatched. There are 15 residues in the CDR3.